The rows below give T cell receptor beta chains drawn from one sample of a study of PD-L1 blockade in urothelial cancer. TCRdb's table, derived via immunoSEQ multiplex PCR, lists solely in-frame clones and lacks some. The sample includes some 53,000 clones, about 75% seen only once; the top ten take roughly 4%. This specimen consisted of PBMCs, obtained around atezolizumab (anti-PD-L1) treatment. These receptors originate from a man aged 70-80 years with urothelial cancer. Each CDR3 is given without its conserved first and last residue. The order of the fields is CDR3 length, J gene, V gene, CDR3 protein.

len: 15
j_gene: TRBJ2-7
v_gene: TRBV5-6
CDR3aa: ASSLAGTGLPSYEQY

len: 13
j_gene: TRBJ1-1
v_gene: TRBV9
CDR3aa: ASSVGGAGRTEAF

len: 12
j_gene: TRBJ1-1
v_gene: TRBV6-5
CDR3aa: ASRLQGRETEAF

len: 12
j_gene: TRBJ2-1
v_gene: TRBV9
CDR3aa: ASSAGLAYNEQF

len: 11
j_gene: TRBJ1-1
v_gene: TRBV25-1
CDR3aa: ASTSSGDTEAF

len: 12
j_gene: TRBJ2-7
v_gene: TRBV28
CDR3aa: ASSLGAASYEQY

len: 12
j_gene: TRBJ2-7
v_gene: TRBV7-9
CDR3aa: ASTARDRPYEQY

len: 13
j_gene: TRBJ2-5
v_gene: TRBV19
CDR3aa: ASSYRASVQETQY

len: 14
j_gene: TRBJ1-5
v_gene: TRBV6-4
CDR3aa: ASRADRSHSNQPQH

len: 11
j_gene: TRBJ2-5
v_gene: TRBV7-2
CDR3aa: ASSLALQETQY

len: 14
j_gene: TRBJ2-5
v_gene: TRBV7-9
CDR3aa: ASSLAGSGIKETQY

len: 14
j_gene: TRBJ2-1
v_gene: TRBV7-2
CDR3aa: ASRPPGLGTYNEQF

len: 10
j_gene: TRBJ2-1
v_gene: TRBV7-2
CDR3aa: ASSFISNEQF

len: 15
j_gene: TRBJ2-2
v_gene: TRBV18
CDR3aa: ASSSTSGRADTGELF

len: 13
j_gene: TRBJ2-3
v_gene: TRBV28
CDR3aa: ASRLQGASTDTQY

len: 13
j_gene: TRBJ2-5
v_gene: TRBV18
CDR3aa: ASSPQGLAGETQY

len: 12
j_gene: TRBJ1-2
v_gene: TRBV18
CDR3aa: ASSQRLPPDGYT

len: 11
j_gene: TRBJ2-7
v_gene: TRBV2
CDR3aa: ASQSGGGYEQY

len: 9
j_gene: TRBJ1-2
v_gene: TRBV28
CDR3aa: ASSQGGGYT

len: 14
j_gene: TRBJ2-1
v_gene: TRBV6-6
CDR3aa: ASTALYGPSSGSLV

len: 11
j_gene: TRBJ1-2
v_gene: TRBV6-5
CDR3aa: ASSYTSDYGYT

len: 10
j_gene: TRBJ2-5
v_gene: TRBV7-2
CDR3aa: ASSSSAETQY

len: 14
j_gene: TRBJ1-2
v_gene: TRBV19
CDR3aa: ASRRTDRAFNYGYT

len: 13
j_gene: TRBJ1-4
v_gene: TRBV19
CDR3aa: ASRTPGQGWEKLF

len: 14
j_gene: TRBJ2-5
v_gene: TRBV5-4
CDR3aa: ASSMGLAGGRETQY

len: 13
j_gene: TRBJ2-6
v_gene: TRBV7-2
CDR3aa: ASSRTGSGANVLT

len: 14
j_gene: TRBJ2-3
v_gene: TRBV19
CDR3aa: ASGLAGAGGTDTQY

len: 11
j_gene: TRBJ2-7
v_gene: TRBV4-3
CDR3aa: ASSQREGREQY

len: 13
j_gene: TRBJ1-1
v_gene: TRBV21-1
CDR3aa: ASGFSTGENTEAF

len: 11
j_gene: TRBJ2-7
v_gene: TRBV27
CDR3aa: ASSLTGPYEQY

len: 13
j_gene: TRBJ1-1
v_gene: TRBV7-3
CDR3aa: ASSLTEAGNAEAF

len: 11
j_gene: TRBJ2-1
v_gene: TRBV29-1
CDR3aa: SVEKPGYNEQF

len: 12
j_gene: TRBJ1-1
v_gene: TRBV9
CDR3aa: ASSVFQGSTEAF

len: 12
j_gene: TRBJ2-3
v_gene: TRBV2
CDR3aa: ASGTPGGTDTQY

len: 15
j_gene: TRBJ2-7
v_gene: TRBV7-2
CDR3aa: ASSLLASGTLPYEQY

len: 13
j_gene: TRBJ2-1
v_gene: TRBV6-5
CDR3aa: ASSYGQGAGNEQF

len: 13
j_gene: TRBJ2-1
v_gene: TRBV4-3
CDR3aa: ASSQILAGSNEQF

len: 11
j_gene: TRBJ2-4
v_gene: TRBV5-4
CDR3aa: ASSLGGTGDPY

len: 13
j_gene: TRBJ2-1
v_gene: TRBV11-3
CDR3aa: ASSREGSEYNEQF

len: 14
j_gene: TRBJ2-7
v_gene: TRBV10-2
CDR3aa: ASSARGLAGGSEQY

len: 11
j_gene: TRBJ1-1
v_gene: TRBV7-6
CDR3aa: ASSLQERTEAF

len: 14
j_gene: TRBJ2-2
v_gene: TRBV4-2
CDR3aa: ASSPGLSEGAGELF

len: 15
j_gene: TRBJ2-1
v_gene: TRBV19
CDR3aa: ASSLPGGESSYNEQF

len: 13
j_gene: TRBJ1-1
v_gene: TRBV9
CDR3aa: ASSALPGVNTEAF

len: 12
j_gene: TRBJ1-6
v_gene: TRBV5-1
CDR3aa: ASSLSRGNSPLH

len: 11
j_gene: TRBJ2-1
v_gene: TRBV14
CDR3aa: ASRLQVTGEQF

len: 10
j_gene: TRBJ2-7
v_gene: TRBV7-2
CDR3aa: ASSVQGYEQY

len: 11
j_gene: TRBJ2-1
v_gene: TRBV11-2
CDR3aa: ASSGWTGNEQF

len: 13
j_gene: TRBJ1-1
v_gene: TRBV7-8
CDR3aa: ASSPYRVGGTEAF

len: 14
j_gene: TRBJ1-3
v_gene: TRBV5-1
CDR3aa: ASSFGTSLSGNTIY

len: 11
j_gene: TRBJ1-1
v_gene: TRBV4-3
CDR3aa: ASSQDRGTEAF

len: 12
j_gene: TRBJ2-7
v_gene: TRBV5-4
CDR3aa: ASSLRGNSYEQY

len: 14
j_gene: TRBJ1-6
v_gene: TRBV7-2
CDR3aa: ASSSRWAGGFSPLH

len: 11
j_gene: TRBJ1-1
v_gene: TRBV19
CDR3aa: ASSIAGGTEAF